The clone carrying this TCR beta chain was observed a handful of times. Original processing methods: Amplification with reference gene primers provided the estimates of nucleated cell counts. Profiled with immunoSEQ multiplex PCR; TCRdb holds only in-frame clones, not every one. For V, J and clone size, that table is used; D and trimming come from the DNA. This sample has roughly 120,000 clones, with around 78% found just once. These data come from a study of blood T cell repertoires in COVID-19. V shed 5 bases, J shed 0 bases, and the junction held 5 bases outside the gene matches. Germline V gene data show CDR1 as SGHTA and CDR2 as FQGNSA. The CDR3 runs to 16 residues.

The specimen sequenced was peripheral blood. This rearrangement joins TRBV7-2 to TRBJ1-3; 9 bases are a match to TRBD1. The TCR was taken from an older man with acute or convalescent COVID-19. In DNA, the CDR3 is TGTGCCAGCAGCCCAGGACAGGGGCTCTCTGGAAACACCATATATTTT. The encoded protein is CASSPGQGLSGNTIYF.